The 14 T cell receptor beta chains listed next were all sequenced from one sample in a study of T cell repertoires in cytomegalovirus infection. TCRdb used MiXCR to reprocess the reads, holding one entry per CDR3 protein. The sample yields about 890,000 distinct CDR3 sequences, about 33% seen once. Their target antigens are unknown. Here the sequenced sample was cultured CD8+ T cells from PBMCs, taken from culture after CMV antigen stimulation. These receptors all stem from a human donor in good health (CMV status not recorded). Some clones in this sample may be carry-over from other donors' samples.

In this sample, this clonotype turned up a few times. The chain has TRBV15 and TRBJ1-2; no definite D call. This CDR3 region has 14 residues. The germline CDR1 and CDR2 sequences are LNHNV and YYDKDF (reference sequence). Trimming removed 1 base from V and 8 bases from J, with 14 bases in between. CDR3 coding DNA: TGTGCCACCAGCAGAGTCCGCCAGGATCTGGGCTACACCTTC. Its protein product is CATSRVRQDLGYTF.

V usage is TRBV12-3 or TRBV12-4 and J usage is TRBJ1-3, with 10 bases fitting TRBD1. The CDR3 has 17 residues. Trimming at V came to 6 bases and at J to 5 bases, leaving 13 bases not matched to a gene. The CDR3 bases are TGTGCCAGCAGCCCCCCGAACCGACAGGGGGCGAGAAACACCATATATTTT. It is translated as CASSPPNRQGARNTIYF.

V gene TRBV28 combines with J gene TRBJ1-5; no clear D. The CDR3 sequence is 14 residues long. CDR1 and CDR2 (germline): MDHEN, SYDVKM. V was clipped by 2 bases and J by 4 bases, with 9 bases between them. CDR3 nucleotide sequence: TGTGCCAGCAGTTTAGGGCATCCGAATCAGCCCCAGCATTTT. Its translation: CASSLGHPNQPQHF.

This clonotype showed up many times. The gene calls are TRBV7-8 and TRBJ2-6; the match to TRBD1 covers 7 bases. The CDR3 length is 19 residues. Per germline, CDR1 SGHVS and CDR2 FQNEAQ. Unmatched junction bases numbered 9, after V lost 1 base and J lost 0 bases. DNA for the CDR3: TGTGCCAGCAGCTTAGGAGTAGTAGGGGGCCGCTCTGGGGCCAACGTCCTGACTTTC. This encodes CASSLGVVGGRSGANVLTF.

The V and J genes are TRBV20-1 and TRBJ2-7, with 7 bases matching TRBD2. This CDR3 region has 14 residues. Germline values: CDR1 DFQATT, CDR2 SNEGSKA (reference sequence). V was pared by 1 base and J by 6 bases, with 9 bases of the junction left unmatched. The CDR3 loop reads CSARGDGGSLEQYF. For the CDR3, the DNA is TGCAGTGCTAGAGGGGACGGGGGGTCTCTCGAGCAGTACTTC.

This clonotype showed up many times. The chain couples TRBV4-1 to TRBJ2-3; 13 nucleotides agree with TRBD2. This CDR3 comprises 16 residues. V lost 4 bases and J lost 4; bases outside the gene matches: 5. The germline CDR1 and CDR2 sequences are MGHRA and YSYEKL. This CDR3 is CASSRQLAGGPDTQYF. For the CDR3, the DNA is TGCGCCAGCAGCCGCCAACTAGCGGGGGGGCCAGATACGCAGTATTTT.

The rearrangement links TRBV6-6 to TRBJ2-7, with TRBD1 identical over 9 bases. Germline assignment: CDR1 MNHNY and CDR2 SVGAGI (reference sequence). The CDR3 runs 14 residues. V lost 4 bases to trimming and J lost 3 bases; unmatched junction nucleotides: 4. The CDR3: CASSSTGGFYEQYV. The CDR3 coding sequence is TGTGCCAGCAGTTCGACAGGGGGTTTCTACGAGCAGTACGTC.

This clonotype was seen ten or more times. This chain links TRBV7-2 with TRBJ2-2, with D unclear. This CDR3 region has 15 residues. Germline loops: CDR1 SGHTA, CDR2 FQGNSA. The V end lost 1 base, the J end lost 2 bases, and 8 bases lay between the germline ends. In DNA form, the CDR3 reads TGTGCCAGCAGCTTAGGAGCCGTTAACACCGGGGAGCTGTTTTTT. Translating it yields CASSLGAVNTGELFF.

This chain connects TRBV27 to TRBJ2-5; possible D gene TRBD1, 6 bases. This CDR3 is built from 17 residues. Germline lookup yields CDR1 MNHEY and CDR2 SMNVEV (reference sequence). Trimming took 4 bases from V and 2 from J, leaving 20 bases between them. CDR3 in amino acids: CASSSPFTGSPQETQYF. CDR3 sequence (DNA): TGTGCCAGCAGTTCCCCCTTCACAGGGTCCCCTCAAGAGACCCAGTACTTC.

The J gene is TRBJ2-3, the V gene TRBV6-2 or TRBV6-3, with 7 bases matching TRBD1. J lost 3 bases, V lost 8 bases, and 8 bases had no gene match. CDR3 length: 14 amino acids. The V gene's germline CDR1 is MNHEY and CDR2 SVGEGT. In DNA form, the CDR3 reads TGTGCCAGCGAAGACAGGGCTTGGACAGATACGCAGTATTTT. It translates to CASEDRAWTDTQYF.

This chain's CDR3 is CASSLYQGAGEQYV. The CDR3 DNA reads as TGTGCCAGCAGCTTGTACCAGGGGGCGGGCGAGCAGTACGTC. The V call is TRBV5-4, the J call TRBJ2-7, with 8 bases lining up with TRBD1. In germline, CDR1 is SGHNT, CDR2 YYREEE (reference sequence). This CDR3 contains 14 residues. With 1 base clipped from V and 6 bases from J, the junction kept 6 bases outside the gene matches.

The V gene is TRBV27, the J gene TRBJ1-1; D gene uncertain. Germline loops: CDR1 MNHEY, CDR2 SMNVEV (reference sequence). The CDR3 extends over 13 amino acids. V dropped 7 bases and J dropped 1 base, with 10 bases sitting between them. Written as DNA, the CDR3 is TGTGCCAGCACCGGGCAGGAGAACACTGAAGCTTTCTTT. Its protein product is CASTGQENTEAFF.

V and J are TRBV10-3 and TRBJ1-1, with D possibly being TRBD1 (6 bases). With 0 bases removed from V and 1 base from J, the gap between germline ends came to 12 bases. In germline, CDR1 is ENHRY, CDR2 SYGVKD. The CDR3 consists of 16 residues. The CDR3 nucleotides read TGTGCCATCAGTGAGTCGATGGCGACAGGGAACACTGAAGCTTTCTTT. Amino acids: CAISESMATGNTEAFF.

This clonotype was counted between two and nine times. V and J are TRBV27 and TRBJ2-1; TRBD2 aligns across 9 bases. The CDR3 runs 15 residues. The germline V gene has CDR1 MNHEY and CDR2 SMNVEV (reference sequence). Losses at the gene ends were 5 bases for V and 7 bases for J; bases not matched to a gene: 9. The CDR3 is CASSHPGAGGNEQFF. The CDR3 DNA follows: TGTGCCAGCAGTCACCCCGGGGCGGGGGGGAATGAGCAGTTCTTC.